This entry describes one T cell receptor beta chain. Its target is unknown. This specimen belongs to a study of OX40 agonist ivuxolimab in advanced cancers. Study context: Three dose-escalation patients had partial responses: one with hepatocellular carcinoma and two with cutaneous melanoma. Study-wide results and caveats: Those patients achieving a partial response at 0.1-3.0 mg/kg showed among the lowest clonal expansion. Some patients who did not respond also had low normalized T-cell clonal expansion.

Method: immunoSEQ multiplex PCR; TCRdb's copy keeps in-frame clones and lacks some. The repertoire holds roughly 45,000 clones, with around nine tenths as singletons. The sequence was collected from an adult with an advanced solid tumor such as melanoma, head and neck, liver or kidney cancer. Sample: CD4+ or CD8+ T cells sorted from blood, taken in a trial of the OX40 agonist ivuxolimab.

The CDR3 DNA follows: TGCGCCAGCAGCCTGGACGAAGTCAACGAGCAGTACTTC. Its protein is CASSLDEVNEQYF. The genes are TRBV5-1 and TRBJ2-7; D is uncertain. CDR1 and CDR2 (germline): SGHRS, YFSETQ. Trimming removed 4 bases at V and 5 bases at J, with 13 bases between. The CDR3 has 13 residues.